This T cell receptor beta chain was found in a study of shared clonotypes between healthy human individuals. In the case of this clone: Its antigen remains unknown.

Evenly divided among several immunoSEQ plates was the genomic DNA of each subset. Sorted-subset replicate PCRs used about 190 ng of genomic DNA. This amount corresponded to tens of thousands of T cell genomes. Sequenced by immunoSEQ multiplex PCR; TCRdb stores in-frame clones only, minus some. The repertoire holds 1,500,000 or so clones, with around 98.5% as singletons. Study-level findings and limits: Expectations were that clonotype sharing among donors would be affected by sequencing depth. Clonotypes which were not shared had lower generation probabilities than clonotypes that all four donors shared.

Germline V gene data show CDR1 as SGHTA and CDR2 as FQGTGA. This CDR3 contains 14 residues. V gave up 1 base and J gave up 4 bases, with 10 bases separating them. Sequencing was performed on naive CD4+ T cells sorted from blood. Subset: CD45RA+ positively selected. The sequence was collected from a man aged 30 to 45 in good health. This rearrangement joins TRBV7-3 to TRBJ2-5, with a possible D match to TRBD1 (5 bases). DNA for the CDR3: TGTGCCAGCAGCTTAAGGGCAGGGCTAGAGACCCAGTACTTC. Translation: CASSLRAGLETQYF.